The 30 T cell receptor beta chains reported below all come from one sample, sequenced in a study of blood T cell repertoires in COVID-19. Profiling relied on immunoSEQ multiplex PCR, and the TCRdb table lists in-frame clones only, not all of them. The data show about 120,000 clones, with about nine tenths seen just once and about 7.4% held by the top ten. The sample taken for sequencing was peripheral blood. The source of these receptors is a man in his 70s who had recovered from COVID-19.

This chain connects TRBV6-6 to TRBJ1-5; D possibly corresponds to TRBD1 (5 bases). The V end lost 2 bases, the J end lost 3 bases, and 11 bases lay between the germline ends. Per the germline V gene, CDR1 is MNHNY and CDR2 is SVGAGI (reference sequence). The CDR3 runs 15 residues. The chain's CDR3 is CASSYPQDNNQPQHF. The CDR3 DNA reads TGTGCCAGCAGTTACCCTCAGGACAACAATCAGCCCCAGCATTTT.

This chain uses TRBV5-1 with TRBJ2-3; 9 positions match TRBD2. Trimming took 3 bases from V and 4 from J; bases not matched to a gene: 9. The CDR3 sequence is 16 residues long. CDR1 is SGHRS and CDR2 is YFSETQ in the germline V gene. CDR3 bases: TGCGCCAGCAGCTCCTTAGCGGGAGTTCAGGCAGATACGCAGTATTTT. Its protein product is CASSSLAGVQADTQYF.

The chain uses TRBV9 and TRBJ2-1; possibly TRBD2 for D (6 bases). V was clipped by 4 bases and J by 4 bases, with 12 bases between them. This CDR3 spans 14 amino acids. Germline V gene lookup returns CDR1 SGDLS and CDR2 YYNGEE. The DNA for the CDR3 is TGTGCCAGCAGCCCCGGGGGAGAATACAATGAGCAGTTCTTC. It specifies CASSPGGEYNEQFF.

V and J are TRBV29-1 and TRBJ1-1; D may be TRBD1 (5 bases). The CDR3 sequence is 13 residues long. Trimming pared 7 bases from V and 1 base from J, leaving 13 bases between. Looked up from germline, CDR1 is SQVTM and CDR2 is ANQGSEA. The CDR3 is CSGGGVANTEAFF. The CDR3 DNA reads as TGCAGCGGGGGAGGGGTGGCGAACACTGAAGCTTTCTTT.

The rearrangement joins TRBV7-8 to TRBJ2-3, with TRBD2 matching over 8 bases. CDR1 is SGHVS and CDR2 is FQNEAQ in the germline V gene. There are 17 residues in the CDR3. J lost 2 bases, V lost 2 bases, and 9 bases had no gene match. The chain's CDR3 is CASSLSPAGVYTDTQYF. The CDR3 bases are TGTGCCAGCAGCTTAAGCCCAGCGGGGGTGTACACAGATACGCAGTATTTT.

The chain joins TRBV2 to TRBJ2-7; TRBD2 might be the D (5 bases). The V gene lost 7 bases and the J gene lost 1 base, with 14 bases spanning the gap. CDR1 is SNHLY and CDR2 is FYNNEI in the germline V gene. The CDR3 totals 14 residues. The CDR3 loop is CASKEVYRSYEQYF. CDR3 DNA sequence: TGTGCCAGCAAGGAGGTTTATAGGTCCTACGAGCAGTACTTC.

The chain recombines TRBV19 with TRBJ2-2, with D possibly being TRBD1 (6 bases). CDR1 and CDR2 from the germline V gene are LNHDA and SQIVND (reference sequence). Trimming removed 7 bases at V and 6 bases at J, with 15 bases between. CDR3 length: 14 residues. The CDR3 region has the DNA TGTGCCAGTAAGATGTTCAGGGGTCCCGGGGAGCTGTTTTTT. As protein: CASKMFRGPGELFF.

V and J are TRBV4-1 and TRBJ2-7; TRBD2 aligns across 8 bases. CDR1 and CDR2 (germline): MGHRA, YSYEKL. V trimming: 1 base; J trimming: 5 bases; junction bases outside the gene matches: 16. CDR3 length equals 18 residues. The CDR3 loop reads CASSQGRLAGSAGDEQYF. The CDR3 bases are TGCGCCAGCAGCCAAGGCCGCTTAGCGGGATCTGCCGGGGACGAGCAGTACTTC.

The chain links TRBV12-3 or TRBV12-4 to TRBJ1-1, with 7 bases identical to TRBD1. Trimming took 6 bases from V and 5 from J; bases not matched to a gene: 6. This CDR3 region has 13 residues. The CDR3 DNA is TGTGCCAGCAGCTTGACAGGGCTGACTGAAGCTTTCTTT. Residues: CASSLTGLTEAFF.

This clone was seen once. The CDR3 protein is CASSGWGGISYNEQFF. The CDR3 region has the DNA TGTGCCAGCAGTGGGTGGGGCGGGATCTCCTACAATGAGCAGTTCTTC. The rearrangement joins TRBV28 to TRBJ2-1, with D perhaps matching TRBD2 (6 bases). The germline V gene has CDR1 MDHEN and CDR2 SYDVKM. Between the trimmed V and J ends, which lost 5 bases and 0 bases, there was a span of 14 bases. There are 16 residues in the CDR3. The complete variable domain, with remaining parts taken from reference TRBV28 and TRBJ2-1, reads DVKVTQSSRYLVKRTGEKVFLECVQDMDHENMFWYRQDPGLGLRLIYFSYDVKMKEKGDIPEGYSVSREKKERFSLILESASTNQTSMYLCASSGWGGISYNEQFFGPGTRLTVL.

This clone showed up just once. The CDR3 here is CASSFTQGEYRYTEAFF. CDR3 sequence (DNA): TGTGCCAGCAGCTTCACTCAGGGGGAATATCGATACACTGAAGCTTTCTTT. This sequence joins TRBV11-2 and TRBJ1-1, with 7 bases identical to TRBD1. Germline V gene data show CDR1 as SGHAT and CDR2 as FQNNGV. CDR3 length equals 17 residues. V lost 3 bases and J lost 3; bases outside the gene matches: 13.

The J gene is TRBJ2-2, the V gene TRBV5-6; TRBD2 is a possible D gene (5 bases). Between the trimmed V and J ends, which lost 0 bases and 3 bases, there was a span of 9 bases. This CDR3 comprises 15 residues. Germline V gene sequence: CDR1 SGHDT, CDR2 YYEEEE. This CDR3 reads CASSLAGLYTGELFF. The DNA of the CDR3 is TGTGCCAGCAGCTTGGCCGGACTTTACACCGGGGAGCTGTTTTTT. Based on the CDR3 plus reference TRBV5-6 and TRBJ2-2, the full variable domain is DAGVTQSPTHLIKTRGQQVTLRCSPKSGHDTVSWYQQALGQGPQFIFQYYEEEERQRGNFPDRFSGHQFPNYSSELNVNALLLGDSALYLCASSLAGLYTGELFFGEGSRLTVL.

This chain connects TRBV3-1 (or the pseudogene TRBV3-2) to TRBJ2-5; TRBD2 might be the D (6 bases). Trimming removed 1 base from V and 2 bases from J, with 23 bases in between. Germline values: CDR1 LGHDT, CDR2 YNNKEL (reference sequence). The CDR3 is 19 residues long. The CDR3, as DNA: TGTGCCAGCAGCCAAGTACGGTCATTCGGTCGGGGGTCACAAGAGACCCAGTACTTC. Its protein is CASSQVRSFGRGSQETQYF.

This sequence joins TRBV9 and TRBJ2-3; 10 positions agree with TRBD2. With 0 bases clipped from V and 5 bases from J, the junction kept 0 bases outside the gene matches. This CDR3 is built from 14 residues. CDR1 and CDR2 (germline): SGDLS, YYNGEE. CDR3 sequence reads: CASSVASGGDTQYF. CDR3 DNA sequence: TGTGCCAGCAGCGTAGCTAGCGGGGGAGATACGCAGTATTTT. Using reference TRBV9 and TRBJ2-3 for the parts outside the CDR3, the full variable domain is DSGVTQTPKHLITATGQRVTLRCSPRSGDLSVYWYQQSLDQGLQFLIQYYNGEERAKGNILERFSAQQFPDLHSELNLSSLELGDSALYFCASSVASGGDTQYFGPGTRLTVL.

The chain recombines TRBV7-2 with TRBJ1-2, with 10 bases lining up with TRBD1. The CDR3 spans 14 residues. Losses at the gene ends were 1 base for V and 5 bases for J; bases not matched to a gene: 1. From germline, CDR1 is SGHTA and CDR2 FQGNSA. The CDR3 protein is CASSLEGQGYGYTF. Written as DNA, the CDR3 is TGTGCCAGCAGCTTAGAGGGACAGGGGTATGGCTACACCTTC.

V is TRBV7-2 and J is TRBJ2-7; 9 bases agree with TRBD1. V was clipped by 3 bases and J by 7 bases; unmatched bases: 10. CDR3 length: 15 amino acids. CDR1 and CDR2 from the germline V gene are SGHTA and FQGNSA. CDR3 sequence: CASSLSTGGVGEQYF. CDR3 sequence (DNA): TGTGCCAGCAGCTTGAGCACAGGGGGCGTCGGGGAGCAGTACTTC. The full variable domain, its missing parts supplied by reference TRBV7-2 and TRBJ2-7, is GAGVSQSPSNKVTEKGKDVELRCDPISGHTALYWYRQSLGQGLEFLIYFQGNSAPDKSGLPSDRFSAERTGGSVSTLTIQRTQQEDSAVYLCASSLSTGGVGEQYFGPGTRLTVT.

This chain connects TRBV28 to TRBJ2-7; D remains unclear. The V and J ends lost 4 bases and 4 bases respectively, with 20 bases between them. Per the germline V gene, CDR1 is MDHEN and CDR2 is SYDVKM. This CDR3 region has 16 residues. The CDR3 loop is CASSSPFIVASYEQYF. DNA of the CDR3: TGTGCCAGCAGTTCCCCGTTTATTGTCGCGAGTTACGAGCAGTACTTC.

The chain joins TRBV5-1 to TRBJ1-3; unclear D gene. In germline, CDR1 is SGHRS, CDR2 YFSETQ. The CDR3 contains 14 residues. V was pared by 0 bases and J by 4 bases, with 8 bases between. The CDR3 loop is CASSLAQAGNTIYF. CDR3 nucleotide sequence: TGCGCCAGCAGCTTGGCTCAAGCCGGAAACACCATATATTTT.

This clone showed up just once. The genes are TRBV5-4 and TRBJ2-2, with no clear D. With 1 base removed from V and 0 bases from J, the gap between germline ends came to 7 bases. The germline CDR1 and CDR2 sequences are SGHNT and YYREEE (reference sequence). The CDR3 spans 15 residues. DNA of the CDR3: TGTGCCAGCAGCTTGAGCAAAGCGAACACCGGGGAGCTGTTTTTT. Translated: CASSLSKANTGELFF.

The V and J genes are TRBV5-4 and TRBJ1-6; D perhaps matches TRBD1 (6 bases). Germline CDR1 is SGHNT and CDR2 is YYREEE (reference sequence). The V and J ends lost 4 bases and 4 bases respectively, with 15 bases between them. The CDR3 runs to 16 residues. CDR3: CASSTQGSPYNSPLHF. CDR3 coding DNA: TGTGCCAGCAGCACACAGGGTTCTCCATATAATTCACCCCTCCACTTT.

The rearrangement uses TRBV4-1 and TRBJ2-7, with 7 bases aligning to TRBD1. The J segment lost 4 bases and the V segment lost 0 bases, leaving 6 bases of the junction unmatched. The V gene's germline CDR1 is MGHRA and CDR2 YSYEKL. CDR3 size: 15 residues. This chain's CDR3 is CASSQDPGQDYEQYF. The CDR3 DNA reads TGCGCCAGCAGCCAAGATCCAGGACAGGATTACGAGCAGTACTTC.

This clone appeared a single time. The chain employs TRBV4-1 and TRBJ2-2; 8 nucleotides align to TRBD1. CDR1 is MGHRA, CDR2 YSYEKL, per germline. This CDR3 spans 17 amino acids. V lost 2 bases and J lost 4; bases outside the gene matches: 9. The CDR3 region has the DNA TGCGCCAGCAGCCAAAGACGGTCAGGGGGCTCCACCGGGGAGCTGTTTTTT. The encoded protein is CASSQRRSGGSTGELFF.

This clone was seen only a few times. The J gene is TRBJ1-2, the V gene TRBV21-1; the table's D call, TRBD1, has no DNA check behind it. TRBV21-1 has pseudogene status. The CDR3 has 11 amino acids. CDR3 region: CASTDRDGYTF. The CDR3 nucleotides read TGTGCCAGCACCGACAGGGACGGCTACACCTTC.

The chain uses TRBV7-6 and TRBJ2-2; 8 bases line up with TRBD2. The CDR3 length is 16 residues. Germline loops: CDR1 SGHVS, CDR2 FNYEAQ. J gave up 7 bases and V 5 bases, and 12 bases lay outside the gene matches. CDR3 bases: TGTGCCAGCAGCCCCGATAGCGGGAAATATGGCGGGGAGCTGTTTTTT. Translating it yields CASSPDSGKYGGELFF.

This clone occurred once. CDR3 DNA: TGTGCCACCAGCAGATTATCTAGCGGGAGGGCCCAGAACACCGGGGAGCTGTTTTTT. This translates into CATSRLSSGRAQNTGELFF. The V gene is TRBV15, the J gene TRBJ2-2, with TRBD2 identical over 12 bases. The V and J ends lost 2 bases and 1 base, in that order; junction bases with no gene match: 8. The CDR3 extends over 19 amino acids. Germline V gene data show CDR1 as LNHNV and CDR2 as YYDKDF (reference sequence). Full variable domain (rest looked up from reference TRBV15 and TRBJ2-2): DAMVIQNPRYQVTQFGKPVTLSCSQTLNHNVMYWYQQKSSQAPKLLFHYYDKDFNNEADTPDNFQSRRPNTSFCFLDIRSPGLGDTAMYLCATSRLSSGRAQNTGELFFGEGSRLTVL.

This clone was detected once. The chain links TRBV2 to TRBJ1-2; 7 positions agree with TRBD1. CDR3 size: 14 residues. V lost 9 bases, J lost 7 bases, and 14 bases stayed unmatched. Germline V gene sequence: CDR1 SNHLY, CDR2 FYNNEI. Here the CDR3 reads CASEKDRVVSGYTF. For the CDR3, the DNA is TGTGCCAGTGAAAAAGACAGGGTGGTTAGTGGCTACACCTTC.

This clone was seen a few times. The chain has TRBV5-1 and TRBJ2-3; no clear D. V was cut by 4 bases and J by 3 bases, with 12 bases left in between. Germline V gives CDR1 SGHRS, CDR2 YFSETQ. The CDR3 runs 14 residues. The CDR3 coding sequence is TGCGCCAGCAGCCTCCTCTCTTTGACAGATACGCAGTATTTT. Translation: CASSLLSLTDTQYF.

The rearrangement links TRBV21-1 to TRBJ1-5; the table's D call, TRBD1, has no DNA check behind it. TRBV21-1 is deemed a pseudogene. The CDR3 runs to 15 residues. In DNA, the CDR3 is TGTGCCAGCAGCAAACGGGACAGGGGCGGTCAGCCCCAGCATTTT. Its translation is CASSKRDRGGQPQHF.

The chain couples TRBV6-1 to TRBJ1-4; the D gene is possibly TRBD1 (5 bases). The CDR3 totals 13 residues. Trimming took off 3 bases at V and 7 bases at J, with 9 bases between the two ends. Germline V gene sequence: CDR1 MNHNS, CDR2 SASEGT. The CDR3 DNA reads as TGTGCCAGCAGTGAGGGGAGGGGTGAAAAACTGTTTTTT. Its protein is CASSEGRGEKLFF.

This clone appeared once. The chain has TRBV28 and TRBJ2-5, with TRBD1 matching over 7 bases. CDR1 and CDR2 from the germline V gene are MDHEN and SYDVKM. The CDR3 extends over 14 amino acids. Trimming took 4 bases from V and 5 from J; bases not matched to a gene: 7. The CDR3 DNA reads TGTGCCAGCAGTTCGGACAGGTTGGGGGAGACCCAGTACTTC. Translation gives CASSSDRLGETQYF.